This entry describes one T cell receptor (beta chain). Its target is unknown. This entry comes from a study of response to subunit inactivated influenza vaccine. TCRdb re-analysed the RT-PCR reads in MiXCR, keeping a single row per CDR3 protein. This sample has approximately 490,000 distinct CDR3 sequences, with 7.2% found just once. Trimming removed 2 bases from V and 4 bases from J, with 16 bases in between. CDR1 and CDR2 from the germline V gene are SGHRS and YFSETQ. CDR3 length: 16 residues. Study-level results: After each seasonal influenza vaccination, few new T cells are recruited, the authors suggested.

This clonotype was sampled from a man between 50 and 75 years old who received an inactivated influenza vaccine. This sample comprised PBMCs from blood, obtained less than 30 months after vaccination. The chain uses TRBV5-1 and TRBJ2-4; D ambiguous. The CDR3 nucleotides are TGCGCCAGCAGCTTTAATCCCCCCCTGGGGAAAAACATTCAGTACTTC. Protein product: CASSFNPPLGKNIQYF.